The 20 T cell receptor beta chains reported below all come from one sample, sequenced in a study of a mutant IDH1 vaccine in newly diagnosed glioma. Time point given: week 11, during vaccination. Vaccinated patients received 300 ug of mutant IDH1 20-mer peptide per dose, with topical imiquimod. The repertoire was sequenced with immunoSEQ multiplex PCR; TCRdb's copy has only in-frame clones and lacks some. The data hold tens of thousands of clones, with about 84% observed a single time. The antigens these receptors bind are not known. Sequenced material: PBMCs, taken from a glioma patient whose treatment included an IDH1 peptide vaccine. The receptors were sampled from a man younger than 40 with glioma.

The V call is TRBV5-8, the J call TRBJ2-7, with a weak D call TRBD2 (6 bases). The CDR3 contains 15 residues. Trimming left V 5 bases short and J 1 base short, with 16 bases between. Germline values: CDR1 SGHTS, CDR2 YDEGEE. CDR3 residues: CASSPRRDFSYEQYF. The CDR3 nucleotides are TGTGCCAGCAGTCCCCGGCGGGATTTTTCCTACGAGCAGTACTTC.

This clone has just one count. The chain is built from TRBV5-6 and TRBJ2-7; TRBD2 is a possible D gene (5 bases). The V end was cut by 4 bases, the J end by 6 bases, with 20 bases between. From germline, CDR1 is SGHDT and CDR2 YYEEEE. This CDR3 has 15 amino acids. CDR3 residues: CASSTRALGELEQYF. The DNA of the CDR3 is TGTGCCAGCAGCACTCGCGCCCTGGGAGAGCTCGAGCAGTACTTC.

The chain has TRBV6-5 and TRBJ1-5, with D hard to call. Trimming removed 7 bases at V and 4 bases at J, with 14 bases between. From germline, CDR1 is MNHEY and CDR2 SVGAGI. CDR3 size: 14 residues. CDR3 loop: CASTRRPVNQPQHF. CDR3 sequence (DNA): TGTGCCAGCACCCGGAGACCGGTAAATCAGCCCCAGCATTTT.

V is TRBV5-4 and J is TRBJ1-2; unclear D gene. Germline V lookup: CDR1 SGHNT, CDR2 YYREEE (reference sequence). Trimming left V 9 bases short and J 2 bases short, with 11 bases between. The CDR3 consists of 12 residues. In nucleotides, the CDR3 is TGTGCCACCGCCAGATTAAACTATGGCTACACCTTC. This sequence encodes CATARLNYGYTF.

A few counts support this clone. The chain is built from TRBV9 and TRBJ1-3; D not certain. The V and J ends lost 0 bases and 0 bases respectively, with 4 bases between them. Looked up from germline, CDR1 is SGDLS and CDR2 is YYNGEE. This CDR3 region has 14 residues. The CDR3 region has the DNA TGTGCCAGCAGCGTAGACTTCTCTGGAAACACCATATATTTT. Encoded protein: CASSVDFSGNTIYF.

The V gene is TRBV19, the J gene TRBJ2-7; TRBD1 matches 9 bases. The trim removed 3 bases at V and 6 bases at J, leaving 6 bases unmatched. The CDR3 sequence is 14 residues long. Germline assignment: CDR1 LNHDA and CDR2 SQIVND (reference sequence). Written as DNA, the CDR3 is TGTGCCAGTAGTATTACCGGGACAGGGCCCGAGCAGTACTTC. Translation: CASSITGTGPEQYF.

This chain uses TRBV7-2 with TRBJ1-2; weak D call: TRBD1 (6 bases). V lost 4 bases, J lost 0 bases, and 9 bases lay in between. Germline CDR1 SGHTA, CDR2 FQGNSA. This CDR3 is 14 amino acids long. In nucleotides, the CDR3 is TGTGCCAGCAGCTCACAGGGCGCTAACTATGGCTACACCTTC. As protein: CASSSQGANYGYTF.

The V gene is TRBV27, the J gene TRBJ2-4; D possibly uses TRBD1 or TRBD2 (5 bases each). V shed 5 bases and J shed 0 bases, with 23 bases lying between them. The CDR3 spans 19 residues. Germline loops: CDR1 MNHEY, CDR2 SMNVEV (reference sequence). The CDR3 loop is CASSPLTKRDQLAKNIQYF. CDR3 nucleotide sequence: TGTGCCAGCAGTCCCCTGACAAAACGGGACCAACTAGCCAAAAACATTCAGTACTTC.

This clone has just one count. CDR3 region: CASSRYDRNTGELFF. In DNA form, the CDR3 reads TGTGCCAGCAGCCGTTATGACAGGAACACCGGGGAGCTGTTTTTT. The rearrangement links TRBV6-1 to TRBJ2-2; possible D gene TRBD1, 5 bases. Germline CDR1 MNHNS, CDR2 SASEGT. The CDR3 loop spans 15 amino acids. Trimming removed 6 bases at V and 1 base at J, with 12 bases between.

The CDR3 sequence is CSVSLSEAQYF. The CDR3 region has the DNA TGCAGCGTCTCTCTCTCGGAGGCCCAGTACTTC. The chain combines TRBV29-1 with TRBJ2-5, with a tentative D call TRBD2 (5 bases). Germline CDR1 and CDR2: SQVTM and ANQGSEA. This CDR3 has 11 residues. V dropped 6 bases and J dropped 9 bases, with 14 bases sitting between them.

The chain links TRBV18 to TRBJ2-1; 13 bases align to TRBD2. After removal of 3 bases from V and 0 bases from J, the junction contained 8 bases not matched to a gene. The CDR3 is 19 residues long. Germline CDR1 reads KGHSH; CDR2 reads LQKENI. CDR3 coding DNA: TGTGCCAGCTCACCGGGGACTAGCGGGGCCCCGAGCTCCTACAATGAGCAGTTCTTC. It translates to CASSPGTSGAPSSYNEQFF.

The chain carries TRBV28 and TRBJ2-7; D might be TRBD1 (6 bases). CDR3 length: 13 residues. Germline-derived CDR1 and CDR2 are MDHEN and SYDVKM. Trimming stripped 5 bases from V and 3 bases from J, with 11 bases between. The CDR3 loop reads CASSPQGRYEQYF. The CDR3 DNA follows: TGTGCCAGCAGTCCCCAGGGGCGCTACGAGCAGTACTTC. The full variable domain, completed using reference TRBV28 and TRBJ2-7, is DVKVTQSSRYLVKRTGEKVFLECVQDMDHENMFWYRQDPGLGLRLIYFSYDVKMKEKGDIPEGYSVSREKKERFSLILESASTNQTSMYLCASSPQGRYEQYFGPGTRLTVT.

The rearrangement links TRBV4-1 to TRBJ2-1, with a weak D call TRBD1 (6 bases). This CDR3 is built from 16 residues. The V gene lost 3 bases and the J gene lost 4 bases, with 16 bases spanning the gap. Germline values: CDR1 MGHRA, CDR2 YSYEKL. The CDR3 protein is CASSQEDSRYYNEQFF. CDR3 DNA sequence: TGCGCCAGCAGCCAGGAGGACAGCCGATATTACAATGAGCAGTTCTTC.

The chain joins TRBV6-5 to TRBJ1-1; no clear D. CDR1 is MNHEY, CDR2 SVGAGI, per germline. V shed 2 bases and J shed 4 bases, with 8 bases lying between them. The CDR3 covers 13 residues. The CDR3 nucleotides are TGTGCCAGCAGTTACGTGAAGACCACTGAAGCTTTCTTT. Translated, it gives CASSYVKTTEAFF.

The rearrangement joins TRBV2 to TRBJ2-1, with D hard to call. The CDR3 consists of 12 residues. Between the trimmed V and J ends, which lost 6 bases and 0 bases, there was a span of 3 bases. Germline V gene lookup returns CDR1 SNHLY and CDR2 FYNNEI. CDR3 protein: CASRGSYNEQFF. The CDR3, as DNA: TGTGCCAGCAGGGGCTCCTACAATGAGCAGTTCTTC. The full variable domain, rest sourced from reference TRBV2 and TRBJ2-1, is EPEVTQTPSHQVTQMGQEVILRCVPISNHLYFYWYRQILGQKVEFLVSFYNNEISEKSEIFDDQFSVERPDGSNFTLKIRSTKLEDSAMYFCASRGSYNEQFFGPGTRLTVL.

V is TRBV29-1 and J is TRBJ2-2, with 11 bases lining up with TRBD1. Germline V CDR1 and CDR2: SQVTM, ANQGSEA. The CDR3 covers 14 residues. CDR3 bases: TGCGCCTACTTAGGACAGGGGGCAGACGGGGAGCTGTTTTTT. Amino acids: CAYLGQGADGELFF.

This rearrangement joins TRBV6-6 to TRBJ1-4, with D perhaps matching TRBD1 (6 bases). The V gene's germline CDR1 is MNHNY and CDR2 SVGAGI (reference sequence). This CDR3 comprises 16 residues. The V end was cut by 4 bases, the J end by 7 bases, with 19 bases between. In DNA, the CDR3 is TGTGCCAGCAGTTCGATACAGGGAAGGGACGTTGAAAAACTGTTTTTT. Translated, it gives CASSSIQGRDVEKLFF.

CDR3 protein: CASSGTGADGYTF. CDR3 nucleotide sequence: TGTGCCAGCAGTGGGACGGGAGCTGATGGCTACACCTTC. This chain connects TRBV2 to TRBJ1-2, with D uncertain. Trimming stripped 4 bases from V and 6 bases from J, with 12 bases between. From germline, CDR1 is SNHLY and CDR2 FYNNEI. The CDR3 has 13 amino acids.

The rearrangement joins TRBV7-2 to TRBJ2-3, with 14 nucleotides matching TRBD2. The CDR3 loop spans 16 amino acids. V shed 4 bases and J 3 bases; nucleotides not matched to a gene: 3. CDR1 and CDR2 (germline): SGHTA, FQGNSA. CDR3 nucleotide sequence: TGTGCCAGCAGCTCCAGGACTAGCGGGGGGACAGATACGCAGTATTTT. Residues: CASSSRTSGGTDTQYF.

With respect to this clone: Other DNA sequences in this specimen translate into the identical CDR3. The chain joins TRBV27 to TRBJ1-6; D uncertain. Germline lookup yields CDR1 MNHEY and CDR2 SMNVEV (reference sequence). V was cut by 5 bases and J by 0 bases, with 5 bases left in between. CDR3 length: 14 residues. CDR3 in amino acids: CASSLRSYNSPLHF. DNA for the CDR3: TGTGCCAGCAGTCTACGCTCCTATAATTCACCCCTCCACTTT.